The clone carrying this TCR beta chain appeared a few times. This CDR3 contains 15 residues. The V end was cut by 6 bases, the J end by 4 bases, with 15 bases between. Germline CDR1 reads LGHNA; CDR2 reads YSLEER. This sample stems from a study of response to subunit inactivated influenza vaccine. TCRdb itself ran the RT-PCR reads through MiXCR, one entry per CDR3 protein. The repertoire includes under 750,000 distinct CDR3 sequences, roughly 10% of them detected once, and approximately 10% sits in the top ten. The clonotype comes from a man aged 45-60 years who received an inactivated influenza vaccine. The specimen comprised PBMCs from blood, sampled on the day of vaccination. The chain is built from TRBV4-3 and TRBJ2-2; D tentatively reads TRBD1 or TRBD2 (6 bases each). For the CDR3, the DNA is TGCGCCAGCAGGGAAGGGGGGTTAAGCACCGGGGAGCTGTTTTTT. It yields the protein CASREGGLSTGELFF.